The 6 T cell receptor beta chains presented below share a single source sample, sequenced in a study of graft-versus-host responses after intestinal transplantation. The antigens for these receptors are not known. Method: immunoSEQ multiplex PCR; TCRdb's copy keeps in-frame clones and lacks some. The data hold under 85,000 clones, with 94% observed a single time. The specimen comprised unstimulated CD8+ T cells sorted from spleen or lymph node cells, sampled before intestinal transplant. The receptors were sampled from a human donor who received an intestinal transplant.

This sequence joins TRBV7-9 and TRBJ1-4; 7 bases map to TRBD1. After removal of 4 bases from V and 4 bases from J, the junction contained 9 bases not matched to a gene. The CDR3 is 16 residues long. Germline V gives CDR1 SEHNR, CDR2 FQNEAQ (reference sequence). DNA of the CDR3: TGTGCCAGCAGCTCACCCAGGGGGTCCGGTAATGAAAAACTGTTTTTT. Protein product: CASSSPRGSGNEKLFF. Full variable domain (rest looked up from reference TRBV7-9 and TRBJ1-4): DTGVSQNPRHKITKRGQNVTFRCDPISEHNRLYWYRQTLGQGPEFLTYFQNEAQLEKSRLLSDRFSAERPKGSFSTLEIQRTEQGDSAMYLCASSSPRGSGNEKLFFGSGTQLSVL.

The rearrangement joins TRBV27 to TRBJ2-5; TRBD1 aligns across 9 bases. The CDR3 totals 14 residues. Trimming at V came to 5 bases and at J to 2 bases, leaving 3 bases not matched to a gene. Germline V CDR1 and CDR2: MNHEY, SMNVEV (reference sequence). CDR3: CASSRQGVQETQYF. CDR3 nucleotide sequence: TGTGCCAGCAGTCGACAGGGGGTACAAGAGACCCAGTACTTC.

This clone was counted a few times. The rearrangement uses TRBV19 and TRBJ1-1, with D uncertain. Germline-derived CDR1 and CDR2 are LNHDA and SQIVND (reference sequence). V dropped 8 bases and J dropped 6 bases, with 13 bases sitting between them. The CDR3 has 12 residues. Here the CDR3 DNA reads TGTGCCAGTGCTTGGGGAGGACCTGAAGCTTTCTTT. Protein: CASAWGGPEAFF.

V usage is TRBV28 and J usage is TRBJ2-1; D remains unclear. V was pared by 5 bases and J by 9 bases, with 11 bases between. The CDR3 totals 12 residues. Germline V gene lookup returns CDR1 MDHEN and CDR2 SYDVKM. DNA for the CDR3: TGTGCCAGCAGTCCCGGACCGTTTGAGCAGTTCTTC. Encoded protein: CASSPGPFEQFF.

This clone has just one count. The chain joins TRBV6-5 to TRBJ1-3; tentatively, D is TRBD1 (6 bases). V lost 2 bases and J lost 4, with 9 bases in between. The CDR3 extends over 14 amino acids. Looked up from germline, CDR1 is MNHEY and CDR2 is SVGAGI. CDR3 nucleotide sequence: TGTGCCAGCAGTTACGGACAGTCCGGAAACACCATATATTTT. It translates to CASSYGQSGNTIYF.

The count of this clone is one. The chain recombines TRBV13 with TRBJ2-1; either TRBD1 or TRBD2 may fit D (5 bases each). Germline lookup yields CDR1 PRHDT and CDR2 FYEKMQ (reference sequence). The CDR3 length is 16 residues. V was clipped by 1 base and J by 4 bases, with 14 bases between them. CDR3 loop: CASSLAGAPDYNEQFF. In DNA form, the CDR3 reads TGTGCCAGCAGCTTAGCCGGGGCTCCGGATTACAATGAGCAGTTCTTC.